This T cell receptor beta chain was retrieved from a study of cytotoxic CD8 clonotypes in ibrutinib-treated CLL. Study in general: Of a cohort that held some 10 relapsed/refractory and over 14 treatment-naive patients, around 17 were IGHV unmutated. Study results and limitations: Measured clonality at baseline was greater than in age-matched healthy donors and tracked with circulating CD8+ T-cell counts. Public clonotypes were seen rarely and were contracted or stable on treatment.

The junction had 7 bases not matched to a gene; V was cut back by 4 bases and J by 5 bases. The germline V gene has CDR1 SGHRS and CDR2 YFSETQ. The CDR3 runs to 16 residues. Assay: immunoSEQ multiplex PCR; the TCRdb copy retains only in-frame clones and omits some. The table includes 100,000 to 150,000 clones, 75% to 90% detected once. From cryopreserved PBMCs came about 2 micrograms of genomic DNA used for TCR beta libraries. A word on this clone: Its antigen is still unknown.

This specimen consisted of PBMCs, obtained after 24 months of ibrutinib treatment. The origin of this receptor is a human donor with chronic lymphocytic leukemia. The chain has TRBV5-1 and TRBJ2-5; 14 bases map to TRBD2. The CDR3: CASSGGLAGVKETQYF. In nucleotides, the CDR3 is TGCGCCAGCAGCGGGGGACTAGCGGGAGTTAAGGAGACCCAGTACTTC.